This T cell receptor (beta chain) was sequenced for a study of T cell changes during pregnancy in multiple sclerosis. Measured with immunoSEQ multiplex PCR; TCRdb has only the in-frame clones, and not every one. The sample has approximately 100,000 clones, around 93% seen once. This CDR3 spans 18 amino acids. Germline V lookup: CDR1 SGHVT, CDR2 SQSDAQ. V was trimmed by 2 bases and J by 3 bases, leaving 19 bases between them. The sequencing used peripheral blood, collected in the third trimester of pregnancy. The chain has TRBV7-4 and TRBJ2-2; D may be TRBD2 (6 bases). This receptor was taken from a female donor with multiple sclerosis, enrolled in a pregnancy study. In DNA form, the CDR3 reads TGTGCCAGCAGCTTACCCCCAGGGTGGAGGGAGGACACCGGGGAGCTGTTTTTT. It encodes CASSLPPGWREDTGELFF.